One T cell receptor beta chain is described in this entry. Its target is not known. This sample was taken from a study of T cell responses to AZD1222 COVID-19 vaccine. It was second doses at about 4 or about 12 weeks that were pooled. Findings and limits, study-wide: Seropositive AZD1222 recipients at baseline numbered only five or six. Vaccine-associated CD4 TCRs ranged over spike, dominating at 160-218 and 743-854. Spike-specific TCR breadth and depth both grew after two AZD1222 doses.

Profiling relied on immunoSEQ multiplex PCR, and the TCRdb table lists in-frame clones only, not all of them. The sample consists of about 73,000 clones, approximately 89% of them appearing once. This TCR came from an adult who received the AZD1222 COVID-19 vaccine. Sequences were derived from peripheral blood, sampled 28 days after the second AZD1222 dose.

The CDR3 DNA is TGTGCCAGCAGTTTAGACACTGATCAGCCCCAGCATTTT. Its translation is CASSLDTDQPQHF. The rearrangement uses TRBV12-3 or TRBV12-4 and TRBJ1-5; no definite D call. V was clipped by 1 base and J by 5 bases, with 6 bases between them. This CDR3 has 13 amino acids.